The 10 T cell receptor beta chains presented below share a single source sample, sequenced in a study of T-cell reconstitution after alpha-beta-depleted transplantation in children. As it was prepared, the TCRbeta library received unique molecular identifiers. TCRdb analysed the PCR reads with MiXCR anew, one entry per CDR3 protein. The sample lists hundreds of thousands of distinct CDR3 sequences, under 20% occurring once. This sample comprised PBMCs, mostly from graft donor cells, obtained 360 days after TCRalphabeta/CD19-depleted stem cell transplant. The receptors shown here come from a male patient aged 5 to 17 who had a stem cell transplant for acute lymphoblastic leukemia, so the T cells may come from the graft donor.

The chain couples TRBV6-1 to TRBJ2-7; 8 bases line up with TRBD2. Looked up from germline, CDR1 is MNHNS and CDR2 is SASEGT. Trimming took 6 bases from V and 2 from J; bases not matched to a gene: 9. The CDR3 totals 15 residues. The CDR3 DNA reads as TGTGCCAGCAGGGCCAGCGGGAGAGGTACCTACGAGCAGTACTTC. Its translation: CASRASGRGTYEQYF.

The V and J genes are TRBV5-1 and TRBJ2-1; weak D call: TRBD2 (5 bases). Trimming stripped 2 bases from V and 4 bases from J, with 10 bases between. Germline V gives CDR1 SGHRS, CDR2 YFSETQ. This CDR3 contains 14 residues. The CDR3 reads CASSFREHYNEQFF. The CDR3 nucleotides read TGCGCCAGCAGCTTTCGGGAACATTACAATGAGCAGTTCTTC.

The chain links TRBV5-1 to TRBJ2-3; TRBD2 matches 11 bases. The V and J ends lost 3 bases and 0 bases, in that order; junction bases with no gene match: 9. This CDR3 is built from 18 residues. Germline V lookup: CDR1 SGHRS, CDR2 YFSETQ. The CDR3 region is CASSSRLLAGVSTDTQYF. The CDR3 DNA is TGCGCCAGCAGCTCGAGACTACTAGCGGGAGTGAGCACAGATACGCAGTATTTT. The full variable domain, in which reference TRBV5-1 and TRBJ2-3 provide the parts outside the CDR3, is KAGVTQTPRYLIKTRGQQVTLSCSPISGHRSVSWYQQTPGQGLQFLFEYFSETQRNKGNFPGRFSGRQFSNSRSEMNVSTLELGDSALYLCASSSRLLAGVSTDTQYFGPGTRLTVL.

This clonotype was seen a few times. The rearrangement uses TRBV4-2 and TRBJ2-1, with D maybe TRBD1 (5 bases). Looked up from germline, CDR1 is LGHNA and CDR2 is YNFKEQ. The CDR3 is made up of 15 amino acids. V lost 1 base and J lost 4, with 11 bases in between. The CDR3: CASSQVSQEYNEQFF. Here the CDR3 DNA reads TGTGCCAGCAGCCAAGTCTCACAGGAGTACAATGAGCAGTTCTTC.

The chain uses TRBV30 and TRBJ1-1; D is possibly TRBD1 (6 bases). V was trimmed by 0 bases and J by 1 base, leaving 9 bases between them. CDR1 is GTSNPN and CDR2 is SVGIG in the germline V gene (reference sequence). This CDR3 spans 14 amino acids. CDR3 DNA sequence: TGTGCCTGGAGTGTAAACAGGGCGAACACTGAAGCTTTCTTT. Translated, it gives CAWSVNRANTEAFF. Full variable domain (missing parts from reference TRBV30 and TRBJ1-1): SQTIHQWPATLVQPVGSPLSLECTVEGTSNPNLYWYRQAAGRGLQLLFYSVGIGQISSEVPQNLSASRPQDRQFILSSKKLLLSDSGFYLCAWSVNRANTEAFFGQGTRLTVV.

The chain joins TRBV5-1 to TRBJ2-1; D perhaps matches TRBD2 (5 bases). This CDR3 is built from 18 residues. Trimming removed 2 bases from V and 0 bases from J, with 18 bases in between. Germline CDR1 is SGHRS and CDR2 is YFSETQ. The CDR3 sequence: CASSFVLAHVASYNEQFF. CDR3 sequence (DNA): TGCGCCAGCAGCTTTGTTCTAGCCCACGTAGCCTCCTACAATGAGCAGTTCTTC.

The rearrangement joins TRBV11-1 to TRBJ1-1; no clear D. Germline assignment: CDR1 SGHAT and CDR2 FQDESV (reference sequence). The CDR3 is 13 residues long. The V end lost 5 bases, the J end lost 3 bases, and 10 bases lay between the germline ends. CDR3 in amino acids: CASSVLAYTEAFF. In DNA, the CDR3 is TGTGCCAGCAGCGTCCTCGCGTACACTGAAGCTTTCTTT.

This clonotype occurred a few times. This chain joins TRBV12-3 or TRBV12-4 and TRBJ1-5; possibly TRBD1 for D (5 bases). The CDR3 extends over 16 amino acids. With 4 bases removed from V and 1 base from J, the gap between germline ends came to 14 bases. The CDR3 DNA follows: TGTGCCAGCAGTTCAACCGTGGGGCGGAGCAATCAGCCCCAGCATTTT. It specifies CASSSTVGRSNQPQHF.

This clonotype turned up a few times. CDR3 protein: CASSFFGFPSTDTQYF. The DNA for the CDR3 is TGCGCCAGCAGCTTCTTTGGTTTTCCGAGCACAGATACGCAGTATTTT. The chain couples TRBV5-1 to TRBJ2-3, with D unresolved. V was shortened by 2 bases and J by 0 bases, with 13 bases between the two germline ends. The germline CDR1 and CDR2 sequences are SGHRS and YFSETQ. The CDR3 has 16 residues.

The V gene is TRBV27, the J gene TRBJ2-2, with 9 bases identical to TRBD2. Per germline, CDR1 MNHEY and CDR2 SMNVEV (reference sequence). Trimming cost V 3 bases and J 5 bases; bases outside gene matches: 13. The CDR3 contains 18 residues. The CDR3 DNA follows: TGTGCCAGCAGTTTTAAAGTAGGGAGACTAGCGGTGACCGGGGAGCTGTTTTTT. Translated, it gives CASSFKVGRLAVTGELFF.